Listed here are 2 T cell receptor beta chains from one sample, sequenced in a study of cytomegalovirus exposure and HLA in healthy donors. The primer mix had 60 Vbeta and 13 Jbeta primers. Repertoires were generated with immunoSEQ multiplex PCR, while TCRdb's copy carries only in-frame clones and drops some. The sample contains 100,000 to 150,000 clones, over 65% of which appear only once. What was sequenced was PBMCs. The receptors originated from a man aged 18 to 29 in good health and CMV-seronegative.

The CDR3 loop is CASSERESRQPQHF. The CDR3 nucleotides read TGTGCCAGCAGTGAAAGGGAGAGTAGACAGCCCCAGCATTTT. The chain is built from TRBV2 and TRBJ1-5; D is undetermined. Germline V gives CDR1 SNHLY, CDR2 FYNNEI. V gave up 2 bases and J gave up 7 bases, with 12 bases separating them. This CDR3 has 14 amino acids.

Here the CDR3 DNA reads TGTGCCAGCAGCTGGACAGGGGGCGAAAAGTCACCCCTCCACTTT. Translated: CASSWTGGEKSPLHF. The J gene is TRBJ1-6, the V gene TRBV2; 11 bases are a match to TRBD1. The CDR3 length is 15 residues. In germline, CDR1 is SNHLY, CDR2 FYNNEI. Trimming removed 6 bases from V and 10 bases from J; junction bases left unmatched: 8.